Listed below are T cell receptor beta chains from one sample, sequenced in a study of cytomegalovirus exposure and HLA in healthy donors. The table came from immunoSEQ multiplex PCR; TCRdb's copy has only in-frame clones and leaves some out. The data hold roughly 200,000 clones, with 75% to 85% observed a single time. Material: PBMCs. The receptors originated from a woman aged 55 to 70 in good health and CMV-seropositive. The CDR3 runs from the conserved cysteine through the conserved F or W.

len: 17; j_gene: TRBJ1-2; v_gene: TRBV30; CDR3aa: CAWIPFNRDRGSGGYTF
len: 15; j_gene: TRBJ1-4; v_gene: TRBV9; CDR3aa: CASSVLGEKSEKLFF
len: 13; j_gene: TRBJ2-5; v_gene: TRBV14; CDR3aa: CASSQGKGATQYF
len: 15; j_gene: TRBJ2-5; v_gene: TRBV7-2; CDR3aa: CASSLETSGSQTQYF
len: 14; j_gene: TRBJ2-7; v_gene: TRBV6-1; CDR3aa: CATSSPDRSYEQYF
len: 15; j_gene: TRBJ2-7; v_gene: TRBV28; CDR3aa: CASSRSSDFAYEQYF
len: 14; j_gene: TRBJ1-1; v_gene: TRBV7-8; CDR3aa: CASSLGAHTTEAFF
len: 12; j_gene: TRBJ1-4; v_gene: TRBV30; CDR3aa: CAWSRDNEKLFF
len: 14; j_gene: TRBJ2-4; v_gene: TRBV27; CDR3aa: CASSPLSGVDIQYF
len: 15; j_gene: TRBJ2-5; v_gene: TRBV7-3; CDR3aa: CASSERGGRLETQYF
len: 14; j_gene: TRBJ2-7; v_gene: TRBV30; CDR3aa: CAWRDRGGSYEQYF
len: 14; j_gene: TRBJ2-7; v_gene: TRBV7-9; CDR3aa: CASSPGGRPYEQYF
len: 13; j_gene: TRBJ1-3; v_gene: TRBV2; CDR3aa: CASQGSPGNTIYF
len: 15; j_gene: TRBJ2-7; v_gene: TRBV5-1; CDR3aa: CASSLAAGSSYEQYF
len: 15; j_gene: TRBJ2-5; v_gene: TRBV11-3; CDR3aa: CASSLGPGGQETQYF
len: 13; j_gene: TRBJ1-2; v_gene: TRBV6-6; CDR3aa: CASSDTGARGYTF
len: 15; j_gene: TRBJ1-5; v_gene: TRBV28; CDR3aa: CASRWTSEPNQPQHF
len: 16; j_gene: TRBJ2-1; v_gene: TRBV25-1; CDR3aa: CASSEGADMTYNEQFF
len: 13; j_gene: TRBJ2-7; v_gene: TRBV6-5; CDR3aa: CASQRDSSYEQYF
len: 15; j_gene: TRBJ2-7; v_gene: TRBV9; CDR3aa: CASSVGLAGGYEQYF
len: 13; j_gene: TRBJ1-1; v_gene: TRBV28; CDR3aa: CASLSDTGTEAFF
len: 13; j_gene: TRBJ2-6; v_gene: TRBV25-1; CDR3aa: CASSVSGANGLTF